This TCR beta chain was identified in a study of T-cell reconstitution after alpha-beta-depleted transplantation in children. Preparation of the TCRbeta library used unique molecular identifiers. Each CDR3 protein is one row after TCRdb ran MiXCR on the PCR reads. In the table there are some 200,000 distinct CDR3 sequences, more than 12% of which are singletons. Germline V gene lookup returns CDR1 LNHDA and CDR2 SQIVND (reference sequence). The CDR3 sequence is 15 residues long. V was clipped by 7 bases and J by 5 bases, with 19 bases between them. The chain is built from TRBV19 and TRBJ2-3; D is perhaps TRBD1 (6 bases). The specimen was PBMCs from the stem cell graft donor, collected from the stem cell graft. The receptor's source is a human donor who donated a stem cell graft to a child with acute lymphoblastic leukemia. CDR3 protein: CASNQGMTFEDTQYF. The CDR3 DNA reads as TGTGCCAGTAACCAGGGGATGACATTCGAAGATACGCAGTATTTT.